This T cell receptor (beta chain) was retrieved from a study of blood T cell repertoires in COVID-19. Study in general: The United States, Italy and Spain supplied acute and convalescent COVID-19 samples.

Authors' methods: Quantification of nucleated cells was approximated via reference gene primer amplification. Sequenced by immunoSEQ multiplex PCR; TCRdb stores in-frame clones only, minus some. V and J calls and clone size are those listed in that table; D and trimming were worked out from the DNA. The sample includes a few hundred thousand clones, roughly 87% of them seen just once. This receptor was taken from a woman aged 25 to 45 who had recovered from COVID-19. Sample: PBMCs or T cells enriched from blood (not recorded which).

DNA of the CDR3: TGTGCCAGCAGAAGGACAGGGGGTGGCTACACCTTC. This encodes CASRRTGGGYTF. The rearrangement uses TRBV6-4 and TRBJ1-2; 10 bases match TRBD1. V was pared by 6 bases and J by 7 bases, with 2 bases of the junction left unmatched. Germline CDR1 reads MRHNA; CDR2 reads SNTAGT. This CDR3 is 12 amino acids long.